This T cell receptor (beta chain) originates from a study of blood T cell repertoires in COVID-19. Background on the study: In each case, the material was cDNA or gDNA derived from T cells, B-cell-depleted T cells, or PBMCs.

This clone was picked up one time. Generated by immunoSEQ multiplex PCR, the TCRdb table keeps only in-frame clones and is missing some. The sample holds 250,000 to 300,000 clones; about 88% are singletons and the top ten take around 3.6%. V trimming: 3 bases; J trimming: 9 bases; junction bases outside the gene matches: 8. Germline V gene sequence: CDR1 KGHDR, CDR2 SFDVKD. This CDR3 comprises 15 residues. J is TRBJ2-1 and V is TRBV24-1; 9 positions agree with TRBD2. This TCR was sampled from a man between 18 and 29 years old with active or convalescent COVID-19. Material for sequencing was peripheral blood. CDR3 in DNA: TGTGCCACCAGTGATGAGCGGGGGGCGATGTCTGAGCAGTTCTTC. Its translation is CATSDERGAMSEQFF.